Each of the 7 T cell receptor beta chains below was sequenced from the same sample in a study of cytomegalovirus exposure and HLA in healthy donors. Use of 60 Vbeta and 13 Jbeta primers characterized the PCR. Assay: immunoSEQ multiplex PCR; the TCRdb copy retains only in-frame clones and omits some. The sample lists about 160,000 clones, about 71% seen once, with less than 3.5% in the top ten. Sample: PBMCs. Source of these receptors: a woman in her thirties or forties in good health and CMV-seropositive.

The rearrangement uses TRBV19 and TRBJ2-5, with 8 bases that match TRBD1. The V gene's germline CDR1 is LNHDA and CDR2 SQIVND (reference sequence). Germline trimming cut 5 bases from V and 4 bases from J; bases unmatched to any gene: 6. The CDR3 length is 14 residues. CDR3 residues: CASSRTGRPETQYF. Written as DNA, the CDR3 is TGTGCCAGTAGTCGGACAGGGAGGCCAGAGACCCAGTACTTC.

The gene calls are TRBV7-9 and TRBJ2-1, with a possible D match to TRBD1 (6 bases). Deletions cut 4 bases from V and 2 bases from J, with 18 bases between. The CDR3 spans 17 residues. The germline CDR1 and CDR2 sequences are SEHNR and FQNEAQ (reference sequence). The CDR3 nucleotides read TGTGCCAGCAGCTCAGGGGTCGGGATCGGGGCCTACAATGAGCAGTTCTTC. This gives the protein CASSSGVGIGAYNEQFF. The whole variable domain, remainder taken from reference TRBV7-9 and TRBJ2-1, is DTGVSQNPRHKITKRGQNVTFRCDPISEHNRLYWYRQTLGQGPEFLTYFQNEAQLEKSRLLSDRFSAERPKGSFSTLEIQRTEQGDSAMYLCASSSGVGIGAYNEQFFGPGTRLTVL.

The rearrangement uses TRBV5-1 and TRBJ2-5, with 8 bases fitting TRBD2. Judging by the DNA end, TRBJ2-7 fits better; the J call may be wrong. Per the germline V gene, CDR1 is SGHRS and CDR2 is YFSETQ. The CDR3 length is 14 residues. CDR3 sequence: CASSGSSGFYEQYF. CDR3 DNA: TGCGCCAGCAGCGGGTCTAGCGGGTTTTACGAGCAGTACTTC.

The V gene is TRBV4-2, the J gene TRBJ2-7, with 9 bases fitting TRBD1. The CDR3 spans 16 residues. Germline V gives CDR1 LGHNA, CDR2 YNFKEQ. After removal of 0 bases from V and 2 bases from J, the junction contained 5 bases not matched to a gene. CDR3 DNA sequence: TGTGCCAGCAGCCAAGATCTACAGGGGGCCCCCTACGAGCAGTACTTC. It specifies CASSQDLQGAPYEQYF.

This clone was found a few times. The chain couples TRBV12-2 to TRBJ2-5; the table's D call of TRBD1 was not tested on the DNA. TRBV12-2 represents a pseudogene. The CDR3 consists of 18 residues. CDR3 region: CANPGGPLKDIWGETQYF. CDR3 DNA: TGTGCCAACCCAGGTGGACCCTTGAAGGACATTTGGGGAGAGACCCAGTACTTC.

The chain couples TRBV28 to TRBJ1-4, with TRBD1 matching 8 bases. Germline V lookup: CDR1 MDHEN, CDR2 SYDVKM. The CDR3 runs 15 residues. The junction had 8 bases not matched to a gene; V was cut back by 5 bases and J by 6 bases. The DNA for the CDR3 is TGTGCCAGCAGTACGACCAGGGGGCTGGATGAAAAACTGTTTTTT. This gives the protein CASSTTRGLDEKLFF.

The V gene is TRBV11-2, the J gene TRBJ2-7; D not resolved. The V end lost 5 bases, the J end lost 0 bases, and 5 bases lay between the germline ends. Germline CDR1 and CDR2: SGHAT and FQNNGV. This CDR3 region has 12 residues. CDR3 region: CASSLSSYEQYF. In nucleotides, the CDR3 is TGTGCCAGCAGCCTGAGCTCCTACGAGCAGTACTTC.